A single sample gave rise to the 32 T cell receptor beta chains below, sequenced in a study of T cell repertoires in cytomegalovirus infection. No antigens are known for them. TCRdb processed the reads anew with MiXCR; each CDR3 protein has one entry. The sample lists some 350,000 distinct CDR3 sequences, about 34% seen once, with 13% in the top ten. The source was cultured PBMCs, collected from culture after CMV antigen stimulation. The receptors stem from a human donor in good health (CMV status not recorded). Some clones in this sample may be carry-over from other donors' samples.

This clonotype was observed a handful of times. This chain joins TRBV7-2 and TRBJ1-5; 9 bases map to TRBD1. Germline-derived CDR1 and CDR2 are SGHTA and FQGNSA. CDR3 length: 15 amino acids. J was trimmed by 3 bases and V by 5 bases; bases with no gene match: 5. The CDR3 is CASSRQGGDNQPQHF. The CDR3 DNA reads TGTGCCAGCAGCCGACAGGGGGGCGACAATCAGCCCCAGCATTTT.

This clonotype showed up just once. The junction shows a germline mismatch at one end, possibly a read error. The rearrangement links TRBV27 to TRBJ2-6; D is perhaps TRBD1 (5 bases). This CDR3 is 15 amino acids long. The germline gives CDR1 MNHEY, CDR2 SMNVEV (reference sequence). The CDR3 nucleotides are TGTACCAGCAGCTTCCAGGGCCCTGGGGCCAACGTCCTGACTTTC. This encodes CTSSFQGPGANVLTF.

The chain is built from TRBV19 and TRBJ2-1; tentatively, D is TRBD2 (6 bases). Trimming pared 6 bases from V and 0 bases from J, leaving 15 bases between. There are 16 residues in the CDR3. Germline V gene lookup returns CDR1 LNHDA and CDR2 SQIVND (reference sequence). The CDR3 nucleotides read TGTGCCAGTAGCCCCCGGGACTCGAGCTCCTACAATGAGCAGTTCTTC. Protein sequence: CASSPRDSSSYNEQFF.

This chain links TRBV9 with TRBJ1-2; D perhaps matches TRBD1 (5 bases). The length of the CDR3 is 15 residues. Looked up from germline, CDR1 is SGDLS and CDR2 is YYNGEE. V was clipped by 2 bases and J by 5 bases, with 16 bases between them. The CDR3 spells CASSVGIHEGYGYTF. CDR3 bases: TGTGCCAGCAGCGTGGGGATCCATGAGGGGTATGGCTACACCTTC.

The chain links TRBV7-2 to TRBJ1-2; D is unresolved. The V gene's germline CDR1 is SGHTA and CDR2 FQGNSA. The CDR3 contains 10 residues. Trimming removed 8 bases at V and 9 bases at J, with 10 bases between. The CDR3 DNA sequence: TGTGCCAGCGTGAGAGATAGCTACACCTTC. This encodes CASVRDSYTF.

In its sample, this clonotype was seen a few times. The chain links TRBV4-2 to TRBJ1-1, with a weak D call TRBD1 (5 bases). V was cut by 3 bases and J by 1 base, with 15 bases left in between. The CDR3 has 16 residues. Germline V gives CDR1 LGHNA, CDR2 YNFKEQ. The CDR3 bases are TGTGCCAGCAGCCAGGGGGTCGGGACGACGAACACTGAAGCTTTCTTT. Encoded protein: CASSQGVGTTNTEAFF.

This clonotype appeared a few times. This chain uses TRBV29-1 with TRBJ1-1, with D uncertain. V lost 3 bases, J lost 0 bases, and 17 bases lay in between. The germline CDR1 and CDR2 sequences are SQVTM and ANQGSEA. This CDR3 region has 16 residues. CDR3 region: CSVDSDANSLNTEAFF. In DNA form, the CDR3 reads TGCAGCGTTGATTCTGATGCCAACAGTTTGAACACTGAAGCTTTCTTT.

This sequence joins TRBV7-2 and TRBJ2-2; D uncertain. The CDR3 is made up of 15 amino acids. Per germline, CDR1 SGHTA and CDR2 FQGNSA. The germline V and J ends were trimmed by 3 bases and 4 bases, with 12 bases remaining between them. The CDR3 region is CASSFGQDPTGELFF. The CDR3 nucleotides read TGTGCCAGCAGCTTCGGGCAGGACCCCACCGGGGAGCTGTTTTTT. Full variable domain (missing parts from reference TRBV7-2 and TRBJ2-2): GAGVSQSPSNKVTEKGKDVELRCDPISGHTALYWYRQSLGQGLEFLIYFQGNSAPDKSGLPSDRFSAERTGGSVSTLTIQRTQQEDSAVYLCASSFGQDPTGELFFGEGSRLTVL.

This clonotype has a handful of counts. The chain has TRBV19 and TRBJ1-5; D not resolved. The germline CDR1 and CDR2 sequences are LNHDA and SQIVND (reference sequence). The CDR3 runs to 12 residues. V was clipped by 3 bases and J by 7 bases, with 7 bases between them. The CDR3 bases are TGTGCCAGTAGTATTCGTCTCCAGCCCCAGCATTTT. Its protein product is CASSIRLQPQHF.

This clonotype was recorded many times. The chain couples TRBV7-2 to TRBJ1-1; D unclear. This CDR3 has 13 amino acids. Trimming took 5 bases from V and 2 from J, leaving 9 bases between them. CDR1 and CDR2 (germline): SGHTA, FQGNSA. The CDR3 coding sequence is TGTGCCAGCAGCGAACAGAGCAACACTGAAGCTTTCTTT. It is translated as CASSEQSNTEAFF.

The J gene is TRBJ2-1, the V gene TRBV28; 7 nucleotides line up with TRBD1. Germline assignment: CDR1 MDHEN and CDR2 SYDVKM. V shed 5 bases and J 7 bases; nucleotides not matched to a gene: 29. This CDR3 is 21 amino acids long. The CDR3 here is CASSTPSGTAPARGLGNEQFF. CDR3 sequence (DNA): TGTGCCAGCAGTACCCCCTCCGGGACAGCCCCAGCACGCGGTCTTGGTAATGAGCAGTTCTTC.

This rearrangement joins TRBV7-8 to TRBJ2-4; D may be TRBD2 (6 bases). Germline V lookup: CDR1 SGHVS, CDR2 FQNEAQ. This CDR3 is 16 amino acids long. Trimming stripped 2 bases from V and 4 bases from J, with 15 bases between. CDR3 region: CASSLRITGGKNIQYF. CDR3 nucleotides: TGTGCCAGCAGCTTAAGAATTACAGGAGGGAAAAACATTCAGTACTTC.

J is TRBJ2-2 and V is TRBV6-1, with TRBD2 identical over 13 bases. The J segment lost 4 bases and the V segment lost 5 bases, leaving 7 bases of the junction unmatched. In germline, CDR1 is MNHNS, CDR2 SASEGT. The CDR3 has 17 amino acids. The CDR3 DNA sequence: TGTGCCAGCAGTCACGCAGGACTAGCGGGGGCCACCGGGGAGCTGTTTTTT. Amino acid sequence: CASSHAGLAGATGELFF.

This clonotype was counted between two and nine times. The V call is TRBV30, the J call TRBJ1-2; 9 bases line up with TRBD1. Germline V gene lookup returns CDR1 GTSNPN and CDR2 SVGIG (reference sequence). The CDR3 has 13 amino acids. Trimming cost V 4 bases and J 4 bases; bases outside gene matches: 4. The CDR3 region is CAWNKDRGYGYTF. DNA of the CDR3: TGTGCCTGGAATAAGGACAGGGGCTATGGCTACACCTTC.

This chain links TRBV6-5 with TRBJ1-3, with TRBD1 identical over 7 bases. The J segment lost 0 bases and the V segment lost 5 bases, leaving 4 bases of the junction unmatched. The germline CDR1 and CDR2 sequences are MNHEY and SVGAGI. This CDR3 is 15 amino acids long. The CDR3 sequence is CASSRDSFSGNTIYF. The DNA of the CDR3 is TGTGCCAGCAGTCGGGACAGCTTCTCTGGAAACACCATATATTTT.

This clonotype showed up just once. The V and J genes are TRBV6-5 and TRBJ2-2; no definite D call. Between the trimmed V and J ends, which lost 9 bases and 8 bases, there was a span of 10 bases. CDR1 MNHEY and CDR2 SVGAGI come from the germline V gene. CDR3 length: 11 amino acids. As DNA, the CDR3 is TGTGCCAGTAGGTCCTCGGGGGAGCTGTTTTTT. It translates to CASRSSGELFF.

In this sample, this clonotype turned up a few times. This sequence joins TRBV6-1 and TRBJ2-3; no clear D gene. The V end lost 6 bases, the J end lost 1 base, and 8 bases lay between the germline ends. Germline V gene sequence: CDR1 MNHNS, CDR2 SASEGT. The CDR3 covers 13 residues. Written as DNA, the CDR3 is TGTGCCAGCAGGGCGCAGGGCACAGATACGCAGTATTTT. Translation: CASRAQGTDTQYF.

V usage is TRBV7-8 and J usage is TRBJ2-5, with a possible D match to TRBD2 (6 bases). CDR1 is SGHVS and CDR2 is FQNEAQ in the germline V gene. V was clipped by 1 base and J by 5 bases, with 14 bases between them. The CDR3 has 15 amino acids. The CDR3, as DNA: TGTGCCAGCAGCTTAGGCCGGACCGCGGGGGAGACCCAGTACTTC. Protein sequence: CASSLGRTAGETQYF.

The sample holds a few counts of this clonotype. One base away lies a much larger clone, so this may be a sequencing read error. This chain links TRBV7-2 with TRBJ2-5; no reliable D call. The germline gives CDR1 SGHTA, CDR2 FQGNSA. This CDR3 region has 12 residues. Trimming removed 1 base from V and 5 bases from J, with 5 bases in between. The CDR3, as DNA: TGTGCCAGCAGCTTAGTATGGGAGACCCAGTACTTC. This sequence encodes CASSLVWETQYF. Combining the CDR3 with reference TRBV7-2 and TRBJ2-5 gives the whole variable domain GAGVSQSPSNKVTEKGKDVELRCDPISGHTALYWYRQSLGQGLEFLIYFQGNSAPDKSGLPSDRFSAERTGGSVSTLTIQRTQQEDSAVYLCASSLVWETQYFGPGTRLLVL.

This clonotype was observed a few times. The V and J genes are TRBV7-9 and TRBJ1-1; D is unclear. The V gene lost 6 bases and the J gene lost 3 bases, with 5 bases spanning the gap. The CDR3 runs to 11 residues. Germline V lookup: CDR1 SEHNR, CDR2 FQNEAQ (reference sequence). CDR3 amino acids: CASSQDTEAFF. CDR3 DNA sequence: TGTGCCAGCAGTCAGGACACTGAAGCTTTCTTT.

This sequence joins TRBV6-6 and TRBJ2-1; D call uncertain. The CDR3 runs to 15 residues. Germline V gene lookup returns CDR1 MNHNY and CDR2 SVGAGI (reference sequence). V lost 2 bases and J lost 0, with 8 bases in between. CDR3 DNA sequence: TGTGCCAGCAGTTACGCGAGCAGCTCCTACAATGAGCAGTTCTTC. Encoded protein: CASSYASSSYNEQFF.

The chain couples TRBV6-2 or TRBV6-3 to TRBJ2-7, with 8 bases lining up with TRBD2. Germline V gene data show CDR1 as MNHEY and CDR2 as SVGEGT. The CDR3 extends over 16 amino acids. The J segment lost 1 base and the V segment lost 5 bases, leaving 10 bases of the junction unmatched. CDR3 sequence reads: CASSQPGTRRSYEQYF. Written as DNA, the CDR3 is TGTGCCAGCAGTCAGCCCGGGACTAGACGGTCCTACGAGCAGTACTTC.

This clonotype was seen at least ten times. This chain uses TRBV7-2 with TRBJ1-5; D might be TRBD1 (6 bases). With 1 base removed from V and 6 bases from J, the gap between germline ends came to 13 bases. CDR1 is SGHTA, CDR2 FQGNSA, per germline. This CDR3 contains 15 residues. The CDR3 region is CASSLGPGAGQPQHF. In DNA, the CDR3 is TGTGCCAGCAGCTTAGGGCCGGGGGCCGGTCAGCCCCAGCATTTT. Using reference TRBV7-2 and TRBJ1-5 for the parts outside the CDR3, the full variable domain is GAGVSQSPSNKVTEKGKDVELRCDPISGHTALYWYRQSLGQGLEFLIYFQGNSAPDKSGLPSDRFSAERTGGSVSTLTIQRTQQEDSAVYLCASSLGPGAGQPQHFGDGTRLSIL.

A few counts support this clonotype. V usage is TRBV7-9 and J usage is TRBJ1-1; TRBD1 might be the D (6 bases). The CDR3 extends over 13 amino acids. The germline V gene has CDR1 SEHNR and CDR2 FQNEAQ (reference sequence). V lost 5 bases and J 4 bases, leaving 11 bases between the germline ends. The CDR3 region is CASSRQVRTEAFF. In nucleotides, the CDR3 is TGTGCCAGCAGCCGACAGGTTCGCACTGAAGCTTTCTTT. Full variable domain (rest looked up from reference TRBV7-9 and TRBJ1-1): DTGVSQNPRHKITKRGQNVTFRCDPISEHNRLYWYRQTLGQGPEFLTYFQNEAQLEKSRLLSDRFSAERPKGSFSTLEIQRTEQGDSAMYLCASSRQVRTEAFFGQGTRLTVV.

There are a few counts of this clonotype. The V and J genes are TRBV20-1 and TRBJ1-1; 8 bases align to TRBD1. From germline, CDR1 is DFQATT and CDR2 SNEGSKA (reference sequence). This CDR3 spans 15 amino acids. With 1 base clipped from V and 4 bases from J, the junction kept 8 bases outside the gene matches. CDR3 region: CSARGAGGGSTEAFF. The CDR3 DNA is TGCAGTGCTAGAGGGGCAGGGGGCGGGAGCACTGAAGCTTTCTTT.

The rearrangement links TRBV7-6 to TRBJ2-7; weak D call: TRBD2 (6 bases). The CDR3 length is 15 residues. Germline CDR1 reads SGHVS; CDR2 reads FNYEAQ. V gave up 5 bases and J gave up 0 bases, with 14 bases separating them. CDR3 DNA sequence: TGTGCCAGCAGCAAGAGGGACGGGAGCTCCTACGAGCAGTACGTC. It yields the protein CASSKRDGSSYEQYV.

The CDR3 sequence: CASSFVGLAPNNEQFF. The CDR3 nucleotides read TGTGCCAGCAGCTTTGTCGGACTAGCGCCAAACAATGAGCAGTTCTTC. The J gene is TRBJ2-1, the V gene TRBV7-4; TRBD2 matches 9 bases. Germline-derived CDR1 and CDR2 are SGHVT and SQSDAQ. The CDR3 contains 16 residues. V lost 3 bases and J lost 5; bases outside the gene matches: 8.

The V and J genes are TRBV5-4 and TRBJ2-7, with TRBD1 identical over 8 bases. The junction had 5 bases not matched to a gene; V was cut back by 4 bases and J by 5 bases. Germline assignment: CDR1 SGHNT and CDR2 YYREEE (reference sequence). The CDR3 has 13 amino acids. In DNA form, the CDR3 reads TGTGCCAGCAGCCTGGACAGGGCAAACGAGCAGTACGTC. Translated: CASSLDRANEQYV.

The chain uses TRBV11-2 and TRBJ2-7; D is ambiguous. The CDR3 is 13 amino acids. Trimming left V 0 bases short and J 9 bases short, with 12 bases between. Germline V lookup: CDR1 SGHAT, CDR2 FQNNGV. The CDR3, as DNA: TGTGCCAGCAGCTTAGAGTCCAGCGTGAGGCAGTACGTC. Its protein is CASSLESSVRQYV.

The V gene is TRBV28, the J gene TRBJ2-5; tentatively, D is TRBD2 (5 bases). The ends were cut back, 4 bases at V and 2 bases at J, with 17 bases in the middle. There are 16 residues in the CDR3. The germline CDR1 and CDR2 sequences are MDHEN and SYDVKM. CDR3 sequence: CASSSPPGSGQETQYF. CDR3 DNA: TGTGCCAGCAGTTCCCCCCCCGGCAGCGGACAAGAGACCCAGTACTTC.

The chain joins TRBV19 to TRBJ1-6; D unresolved. The V end was cut by 3 bases, the J end by 10 bases, with 13 bases between. The CDR3 covers 14 residues. Per germline, CDR1 LNHDA and CDR2 SQIVND (reference sequence). The CDR3 spells CASSILGQGSPLHF. CDR3 nucleotides: TGTGCCAGTAGTATCCTTGGGCAAGGGTCACCCCTCCACTTT.

The V gene is TRBV18, the J gene TRBJ1-5; 10 bases align to TRBD1. V was pared by 3 bases and J by 2 bases, with 7 bases of the junction left unmatched. Germline-derived CDR1 and CDR2 are KGHSH and LQKENI. This CDR3 contains 17 residues. The CDR3 sequence: CASSPSGTGVGNQPQHF. CDR3 coding DNA: TGTGCCAGCTCACCTAGCGGGACAGGGGTTGGCAATCAGCCCCAGCATTTT.